Below, one TCR beta chain is given with its context. This clonotype was detected many times. Its antigen remains undetermined. The record has no base qualities; no much larger clone is one base away. CDR1 and CDR2 are drawn from the germline V gene: MNHEY, SVGAGI. Trimming removed 6 bases from V and 4 bases from J, leaving 7 bases between the germline ends. There are 12 amino acids in the CDR3, from cysteine to phenylalanine inclusive. The sequence is cut down to CDR3 DNA, 36 bases in frame from base 1. The data were obtained in a study of T-cell reconstitution after alpha-beta-depleted transplantation in children (dated by TCRdb to about 2016). In terms of the full investigation: Using TCR repertoire profiling, the study quantitatively followed how T-cell immune reconstitution unfolded in children after TCRalphabeta/CD19-depleted allogeneic hematopoietic cell transplantation.

The protocol used for the library was PCR. TCRdb lists the instrument as Illumina HiSeq 2500. Molecular barcoding was employed in the preparation of TCR libraries, with unique molecular identifiers being used to normalize TCRbeta repertoire quantification. TCRdb reanalyzed the raw reads on its own, using fastp at Q25 for trimming and MiXCR for clone calling, and kept in-frame beta chains. A single entry per CDR3 protein holds the most common genes and DNA from its merged rows. Across this sample there are hundreds of thousands of distinct CDR3 sequences, with 15% to 20% seen only once. Approximately 1% of the sample goes to the ten largest clones.

The sequence derives from a human donor who donated a stem cell graft to a child with acute myeloid leukemia. In this chain, TRBV6-5 is recombined with TRBJ2-1, with the D gene call left open. Sequences were derived from PBMCs from the stem cell graft donor, sampled from the stem cell graft. The nucleotide sequence is TGTGCCAGCAGAAGGTTGTACAATGAGCAGTTCTTC. Its coded protein is CASRRLYNEQFF.